This TCR beta chain was recovered during a study of response to subunit inactivated influenza vaccine. V lost 1 base and J 2 bases, leaving 10 bases between the germline ends. The germline CDR1 and CDR2 sequences are LGHNA and YSLEER. The CDR3 consists of 15 residues. The sample holds a few counts of this clonotype. Each CDR3 protein is one row after TCRdb ran MiXCR on the RT-PCR reads. The table includes roughly 570,000 distinct CDR3 sequences, 10% to 15% detected once. The receptor was isolated from a man aged 50 or older who received an inactivated influenza vaccine. This sample comprised PBMCs from blood, obtained roughly 45 days after vaccination. This chain uses TRBV4-3 with TRBJ2-3; D not certain. The CDR3 DNA is TGCGCCAGCAGCCAAGTCGAATCAGCCACAGATACGCAGTATTTT. It is translated as CASSQVESATDTQYF.